The TCR beta chain under discussion was sequenced for a study of T cell repertoires in cytomegalovirus infection. Overall study: An indication of both CMV infection and matching HLA type came from public TCR beta signatures. General observations from the study: Pooled public TCR beta family frequency picked out CMV carriers with the relevant HLA.

TCRdb itself ran the reads through MiXCR, one entry per CDR3 protein. The sample includes 450,000 to 600,000 distinct CDR3 sequences, around 11% of them seen just once. The CDR3 runs to 15 residues. CDR1 is SGHNT, CDR2 YYREEE, per germline (reference sequence). The V end lost 4 bases, the J end lost 1 base, and 11 bases lay between the germline ends. This clonotype occurred many times. Its target is unknown. The receptor comes from a human donor in good health (CMV status not recorded). Some clones in this sample may be carry-over from other donors' samples. The specimen sequenced was PBMCs. V is TRBV5-4 and J is TRBJ2-2; TRBD1 is a possible D gene (6 bases). The CDR3 region has the DNA TGTGCCAGCAGCGGCAGGGGACGGAACACCGGGGAGCTGTTTTTT. Protein: CASSGRGRNTGELFF.